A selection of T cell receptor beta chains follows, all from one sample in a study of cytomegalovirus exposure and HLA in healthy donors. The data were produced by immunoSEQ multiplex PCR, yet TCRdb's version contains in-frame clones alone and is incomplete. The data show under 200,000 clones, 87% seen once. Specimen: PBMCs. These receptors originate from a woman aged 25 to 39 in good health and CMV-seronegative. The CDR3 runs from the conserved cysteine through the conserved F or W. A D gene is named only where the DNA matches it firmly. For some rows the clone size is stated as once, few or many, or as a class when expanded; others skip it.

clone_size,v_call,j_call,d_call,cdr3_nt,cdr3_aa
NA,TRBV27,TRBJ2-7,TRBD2,TGTGCCAGCAGCCCCGGGACTAGCGGGAGTCTCTTCGAGCAGTACTTC,CASSPGTSGSLFEQYF
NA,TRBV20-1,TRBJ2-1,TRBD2,TGCAGTGCTTTACTAGCGGAGGAGCAGTTCTTC,CSALLAEEQFF
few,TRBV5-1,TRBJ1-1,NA,TGCGCCAGCAGCTTGACAGGTGGGAACACTGAAGCTTTCTTT,CASSLTGGNTEAFF
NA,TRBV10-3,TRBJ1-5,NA,TGTGCCAGCGGAAGAGGGGAGGCCAATCAGCCCCAGCATTTT,CASGRGEANQPQHF
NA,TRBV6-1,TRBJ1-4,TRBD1,TGTGCCAGCAGGCGGACAGGGGGTGAAAAACTGTTTTTT,CASRRTGGEKLFF
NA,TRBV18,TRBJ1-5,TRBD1,TGTGCCAGCTCCGGGGACAGGGGGGTAGGTCAGCCCCAGCATTTT,CASSGDRGVGQPQHF
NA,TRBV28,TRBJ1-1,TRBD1,TGTGCCAGCAGTCGACGACAGGGTTCCACTGAAGCTTTCTTT,CASSRRQGSTEAFF
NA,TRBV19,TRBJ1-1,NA,TGTGCCAGTAGTATATGGGGGGAGAAAGCTTTCTTT,CASSIWGEKAFF
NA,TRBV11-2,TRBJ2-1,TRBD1,TGTGCCAGCAGCTCCGTACAGGGGACCGGTGAGCAGTTCTTC,CASSSVQGTGEQFF
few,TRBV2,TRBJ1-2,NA,TGTGCCAGCAGAAGGGACACCCATAACTATGGCTACACCTTC,CASRRDTHNYGYTF
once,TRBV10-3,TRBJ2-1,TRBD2,TGTGCCATCAGCCGGACTAGCGGGGGTTCTGTCAATGAGCAGTTCTTC,CAISRTSGGSVNEQFF